This T cell receptor (beta chain) was identified in a study of shared clonotypes between healthy human individuals. Across the study: For every donor, three CD4 naive, three CD4 memory, two CD8 naive and one CD8 memory plates were used. Study conclusions and caveats: All-four-donor shared clonotypes had higher generation probabilities than non-shared clonotypes did.

Comments on this clone: Its target is not known.

CDR3 length: 14 amino acids. Germline CDR1 reads SGHRS; CDR2 reads YFSETQ. V was clipped by 5 bases and J by 3 bases; unmatched bases: 8. The healthy adult donors were HIV-negative and reported no recent acute infections or vaccinations. The assay was immunoSEQ multiplex PCR, and TCRdb's table has in-frame clones only and misses some. This table holds about 2.4 million clones, roughly 93% found once. The sequence was collected from a young man in good health. Some clones in this sample may be carry-over from other donors' samples. The chain recombines TRBV5-1 with TRBJ2-7; 7 positions match TRBD1. Sequenced: naive CD4+ T cells from PBMCs. As for subset: CD45RA+ positively selected. The CDR3 loop reads CASSLTGTNYEQYF. For the CDR3, the DNA is TGCGCCAGCAGTTTGACAGGGACCAACTACGAGCAGTACTTC.